Shown below are 29 T cell receptor beta chains from a single sample sequenced in a study of blood T cell repertoires in COVID-19. This table comes from immunoSEQ multiplex PCR, and its TCRdb copy is limited to in-frame clones, with some not included. This table has roughly 190,000 clones, roughly four fifths appearing once. Sequences were obtained from peripheral blood. Receptors were obtained from a woman aged 40 to 50 with acute or convalescent COVID-19.

V and J are TRBV7-7 and TRBJ2-3; D may be TRBD1 (5 bases). The CDR3 is made up of 16 amino acids. Germline loops: CDR1 SSHAT, CDR2 FNYEAQ (reference sequence). V lost 5 bases and J 1 base, leaving 16 bases between the germline ends. CDR3 protein: CASSPGGHWGTDTQYF. CDR3 in DNA: TGTGCCAGCAGCCCAGGCGGACATTGGGGCACAGATACGCAGTATTTT.

Written as DNA, the CDR3 is TGTGCCAGCAGCTTGCAGGGGTCGGACAATGAGCAGTTCTTC. This gives the protein CASSLQGSDNEQFF. The chain employs TRBV5-6 and TRBJ2-1; TRBD1 is a possible D gene (6 bases). V was pared by 1 base and J by 5 bases, with 10 bases between. CDR1 and CDR2 from the germline V gene are SGHDT and YYEEEE. CDR3 length: 14 amino acids.

V and J are TRBV21-1 and TRBJ1-5. TRBV21-1 is listed as a pseudogene. The CDR3 totals 15 residues. The CDR3 is CASNGRKDSNQPQHF. The CDR3 nucleotides read TGTGCCAGCAACGGTCGAAAAGACTCCAATCAGCCCCAGCATTTT.

The chain couples TRBV7-3 to TRBJ2-1; D unresolved. Germline V gene data show CDR1 as SGHTA and CDR2 as FQGTGA. There are 13 residues in the CDR3. V gave up 3 bases and J gave up 5 bases, with 8 bases separating them. The CDR3 region has the DNA TGTGCCAGCAGCTTGTCCCAGAACAATGAGCAGTTCTTC. This gives the protein CASSLSQNNEQFF.

The rearrangement uses TRBV6-5 and TRBJ1-5; 8 nucleotides align to TRBD1. The V segment lost 2 bases and the J segment 2 bases; nucleotides outside the gene matches: 2. The germline V gene encodes CDR1 MNHEY and CDR2 SVGAGI. This CDR3 region has 15 residues. The CDR3: CASSYTTGGNQPQHF. CDR3 nucleotides: TGTGCCAGCAGTTACACGACAGGGGGCAATCAGCCCCAGCATTTT.

This chain connects TRBV28 to TRBJ1-2; TRBD1 matches at 12 bases. The CDR3 is made up of 15 amino acids. With 8 bases clipped from V and 6 bases from J, the junction kept 10 bases outside the gene matches. Germline V CDR1 and CDR2: MDHEN, SYDVKM. The CDR3 bases are TGTGCCAGCTACCCCGGGACAGGGGGCCTGAATGGCTACACCTTC. This codes for CASYPGTGGLNGYTF.

This clone was picked up a small number of times. The V call is TRBV29-1, the J call TRBJ1-1; no firm D call. Germline values: CDR1 SQVTM, CDR2 ANQGSEA. The CDR3 covers 11 residues. CDR3 DNA: TGCAGTCATGCAGGGAACACTGAAGCTTTCTTT. Translating gives CSHAGNTEAFF.

The V gene is TRBV2, the J gene TRBJ1-1, with D maybe TRBD1 (6 bases). There are 13 residues in the CDR3. V lost 7 bases to trimming and J lost 0 bases, with 9 bases between them. The V gene's germline CDR1 is SNHLY and CDR2 FYNNEI. CDR3 nucleotides: TGTGCCAGCATGGCAGGGGTGAACACTGAAGCTTTCTTT. This encodes CASMAGVNTEAFF.

CDR3: CASSPRTGAVDTQYF. The CDR3 nucleotides read TGTGCCAGCTCACCACGTACAGGGGCGGTAGATACGCAGTATTTT. The V and J genes are TRBV18 and TRBJ2-3; 7 nucleotides agree with TRBD1. The germline gives CDR1 KGHSH, CDR2 LQKENI. The V segment lost 1 base and the J segment 5 bases; nucleotides outside the gene matches: 6. The CDR3 extends over 15 amino acids.

This chain links TRBV28 with TRBJ2-7; perhaps TRBD2 as D (7 bases). Germline V CDR1 and CDR2: MDHEN, SYDVKM. The CDR3 runs 17 residues. Deletions cut 5 bases from V and 4 bases from J, with 24 bases between. The CDR3 DNA sequence: TGTGCCAGCAGTAAGACTTCCTGGGAGGGGGATTTTTACGAGCAGTACTTC. It specifies CASSKTSWEGDFYEQYF.

This clone was seen only once. The chain has TRBV18 and TRBJ1-2, with 8 bases that match TRBD1. Unmatched junction bases numbered 12, after V lost 4 bases and J lost 8 bases. The CDR3 has 15 residues. CDR1 KGHSH and CDR2 LQKENI come from the germline V gene. This CDR3 reads CASSRDGQGRSGYTF. The DNA for the CDR3 is TGTGCCAGCTCACGGGATGGACAGGGTAGGAGCGGCTACACCTTC.

The table lists this clone with a few counts. Within the sample, other DNA sequences also encode this same CDR3. The chain has TRBV29-1 and TRBJ1-2, with D hard to call. V was cut by 2 bases and J by 5 bases, with 3 bases left in between. The CDR3 runs 10 residues. Germline assignment: CDR1 SQVTM and CDR2 ANQGSEA. CDR3 region: CSVESYGYTF. In DNA, the CDR3 is TGCAGCGTTGAATCGTATGGCTACACCTTC.

The gene calls are TRBV19 and TRBJ1-5; 7 bases are a match to TRBD1. CDR1 and CDR2 from the germline V gene are LNHDA and SQIVND (reference sequence). The CDR3 is made up of 14 amino acids. V lost 7 bases to trimming and J lost 1 base; unmatched junction nucleotides: 4. The CDR3 coding sequence is TGTGCCAGTATGACAGGGTGGAGCAATCAGCCCCAGCATTTT. Translation: CASMTGWSNQPQHF.

J is TRBJ2-2 and V is TRBV7-2; TRBD1 matches at 9 bases. The germline V gene has CDR1 SGHTA and CDR2 FQGNSA. The CDR3 is made up of 16 amino acids. The ends lost 3 bases at V and 4 bases at J; junction bases unmatched: 6. The CDR3 loop is CASSLTGGFSTGELFF. In nucleotides, the CDR3 is TGTGCCAGCAGCTTGACAGGGGGTTTTAGCACCGGGGAGCTGTTTTTT.

The J gene is TRBJ1-5, the V gene TRBV28; D remains ambiguous. The CDR3 covers 17 residues. Germline V CDR1 and CDR2: MDHEN, SYDVKM. The germline V and J ends were trimmed by 5 bases and 1 base, with 18 bases remaining between them. CDR3 amino acids: CASSTPLASVSNQPQHF. The CDR3 coding sequence is TGTGCCAGCAGTACCCCCCTCGCGAGTGTCAGCAATCAGCCCCAGCATTTT.

This clone was counted between two and nine times. The rearrangement links TRBV12-3 or TRBV12-4 to TRBJ2-1; D call uncertain. This CDR3 spans 13 amino acids. V was pared by 3 bases and J by 9 bases, with 12 bases between. CDR3 bases: TGTGCCAGCAGTTTTTCAGGTTTGGTTGAGCAGTTCTTC. Translating gives CASSFSGLVEQFF.

V is TRBV5-1 and J is TRBJ2-1, with a possible D match to TRBD2 (6 bases). This CDR3 is 15 amino acids long. The germline CDR1 and CDR2 sequences are SGHRS and YFSETQ. Trimming pared 4 bases from V and 8 bases from J, leaving 19 bases between. The CDR3 region is CASSAGGDLVYEQFF. DNA of the CDR3: TGCGCCAGCAGCGCCGGCGGGGACCTTGTTTATGAGCAGTTCTTC.

Note on this clone: Other DNA sequences in the same sample also yield this CDR3. The chain joins TRBV11-2 to TRBJ2-7, with D tentatively TRBD1 (6 bases). V lost 1 base and J lost 9, with 16 bases in between. The germline V gene has CDR1 SGHAT and CDR2 FQNNGV. CDR3 length equals 14 residues. The CDR3 loop reads CASSLGHGPRGQYF. For the CDR3, the DNA is TGTGCCAGCAGCTTAGGGCACGGACCCAGGGGGCAGTACTTC.

The J gene is TRBJ2-7, the V gene TRBV13, with D uncertain. The CDR3 spans 15 residues. Per germline, CDR1 PRHDT and CDR2 FYEKMQ (reference sequence). Trimming pared 5 bases from V and 3 bases from J, leaving 17 bases between. The CDR3 region has the DNA TGTGCCAGCAGCGTTGGTGGATTGTCAGGCTACGAGCAGTACTTC. It yields the protein CASSVGGLSGYEQYF.

The chain links TRBV7-8 to TRBJ2-1, with 8 bases aligning to TRBD1. The CDR3 runs 16 residues. V lost 6 bases and J lost 5; bases outside the gene matches: 12. CDR1 is SGHVS and CDR2 is FQNEAQ in the germline V gene. This CDR3 is CASRPTDRGRDNEQFF. Written as DNA, the CDR3 is TGTGCCAGCAGACCTACTGACAGGGGTAGGGACAATGAGCAGTTCTTC.

The rearrangement links TRBV5-6 to TRBJ2-3; D is ambiguous. CDR1 is SGHDT and CDR2 is YYEEEE in the germline V gene. CDR3 size: 12 residues. Trimming removed 1 base at V and 4 bases at J, with 4 bases between. CDR3 DNA: TGTGCCAGCAGCTTGCAATCAGATACGCAGTATTTT. It is translated as CASSLQSDTQYF.

The V and J genes are TRBV21-1 and TRBJ1-6; the table's TRBD1 call for D was not verified on the DNA. TRBV21-1 is flagged as a pseudogene. The CDR3 sequence is 14 residues long. The CDR3 reads CASRGGTGDSPLHF. For the CDR3, the DNA is TGTGCCAGCAGAGGAGGGACAGGGGATTCACCCCTCCACTTT.

The chain carries TRBV3-1 (or the pseudogene TRBV3-2) and TRBJ2-3; 7 positions match TRBD1. Germline V gene lookup returns CDR1 LGHDT and CDR2 YNNKEL (reference sequence). The V and J ends lost 1 base and 2 bases, in that order; junction bases with no gene match: 9. The CDR3 has 17 residues. Here the CDR3 reads CASSQGPGQRYTDTQYF. The DNA of the CDR3 is TGTGCCAGCAGCCAAGGACCGGGACAGCGGTACACAGATACGCAGTATTTT.

The chain has TRBV4-1 and TRBJ1-6; 7 nucleotides align to TRBD1. Germline assignment: CDR1 MGHRA and CDR2 YSYEKL. The CDR3 extends over 17 amino acids. Losses at the gene ends were 0 bases for V and 8 bases for J; bases not matched to a gene: 10. CDR3 nucleotides: TGCGCCAGCAGCCAAGATGGAAGGGGGCGAGGATATTCACCCCTCCACTTT. Translation: CASSQDGRGRGYSPLHF.

The V call is TRBV6-5, the J call TRBJ2-1; TRBD1 agrees at 7 bases. J lost 7 bases, V lost 9 bases, and 12 bases had no gene match. This CDR3 region has 14 residues. Germline assignment: CDR1 MNHEY and CDR2 SVGAGI. The DNA of the CDR3 is TGTGCCAGTGGGTCGGGACAGCGTGGGAATGAGCAGTTCTTC. Its translation is CASGSGQRGNEQFF.

This clone was seen a single time. V usage is TRBV10-3 and J usage is TRBJ2-1; 9 positions match TRBD1. This CDR3 is built from 14 residues. Germline V gives CDR1 ENHRY, CDR2 SYGVKD. J was trimmed by 5 bases and V by 6 bases; bases with no gene match: 5. The CDR3 protein is CAIRGDRADNEQFF. CDR3 DNA: TGTGCCATCAGGGGGGACAGGGCTGACAATGAGCAGTTCTTC.

The rearrangement links TRBV30 to TRBJ1-1, with D possibly TRBD1 on 6 matching bases. The germline CDR1 and CDR2 sequences are GTSNPN and SVGIG (reference sequence). The CDR3 length is 11 residues. In DNA form, the CDR3 reads TGTGCTTTAACTAAGGGGGTTCGAGCTTTCTTT. This gives the protein CALTKGVRAFF. The whole variable domain, filled in from reference TRBV30 and TRBJ1-1, reads SQTIHQWPATLVQPVGSPLSLECTVEGTSNPNLYWYRQAAGRGLQLLFYSVGIGQISSEVPQNLSASRPQDRQFILSSKKLLLSDSGFYLCALTKGVRAFFGQGTRLTVV.

This clone turned up a few times. The chain employs TRBV2 and TRBJ2-7; possible D gene TRBD1, 6 bases. Trimming removed 6 bases at V and 2 bases at J, with 11 bases between. Germline V gene sequence: CDR1 SNHLY, CDR2 FYNNEI. The CDR3 covers 13 residues. The CDR3 is CASRGDRTYEQYF. The CDR3 DNA reads TGTGCCAGCAGAGGAGACAGGACCTACGAGCAGTACTTC.

In this sample, this clone turned up a few times. This chain joins TRBV29-1 and TRBJ1-2, with 8 bases matching TRBD1. CDR1 is SQVTM and CDR2 is ANQGSEA in the germline V gene. V lost 0 bases to trimming and J lost 5 bases; unmatched junction nucleotides: 5. The CDR3 is 14 residues long. The CDR3 coding sequence is TGCAGCGTTGAAGATCAGGGACAGGATTATGGCTACACCTTC. It translates to CSVEDQGQDYGYTF.